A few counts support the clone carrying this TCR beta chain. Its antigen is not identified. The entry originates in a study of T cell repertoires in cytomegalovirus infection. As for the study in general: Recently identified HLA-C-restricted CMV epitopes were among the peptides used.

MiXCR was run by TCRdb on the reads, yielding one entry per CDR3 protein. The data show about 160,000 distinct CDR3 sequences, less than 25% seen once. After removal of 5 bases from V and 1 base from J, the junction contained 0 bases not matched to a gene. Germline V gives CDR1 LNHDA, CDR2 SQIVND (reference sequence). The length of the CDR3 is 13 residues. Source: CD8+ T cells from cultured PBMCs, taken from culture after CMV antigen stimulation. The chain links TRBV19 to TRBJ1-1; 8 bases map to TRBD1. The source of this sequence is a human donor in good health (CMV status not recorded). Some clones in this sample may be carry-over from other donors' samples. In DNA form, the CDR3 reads TGTGCCAGTAGTGGACAGGGGAACACTGAAGCTTTCTTT. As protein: CASSGQGNTEAFF.